Shown below are 30 T cell receptor beta chains from a single sample sequenced in a study of Ad26.COV2.S vaccination and SARS-CoV-2 variants. Treatment meaning: around 19 received Ad26.COV2.S at low or high dose, single or two shots; roughly five received placebo; per-sample allocation not given. The investigators took samples on day 63 after the first vaccine or placebo injection. This table comes from immunoSEQ multiplex PCR, and its TCRdb copy is limited to in-frame clones, with some not included. The sample contains approximately 350,000 clones, roughly 87% of which appear only once. The sequences come from peripheral blood, collected in a trial of Ad26.COV2.S vaccine versus placebo. The receptors were sampled from a person between 18 and 59 years old who received the Ad26.COV2.S COVID-19 vaccine or a placebo.

The rearrangement links TRBV5-1 to TRBJ2-2; possible D gene TRBD2, 6 bases. The V and J ends lost 1 base and 1 base respectively, with 8 bases between them. From germline, CDR1 is SGHRS and CDR2 YFSETQ. The CDR3 totals 15 residues. This CDR3 reads CASSLTGENTGELFF. DNA for the CDR3: TGCGCCAGCAGCTTGACGGGGGAGAACACCGGGGAGCTGTTTTTT.

This chain links TRBV11-2 with TRBJ2-3; TRBD1 matches at 8 bases. The CDR3 contains 16 residues. The germline V gene encodes CDR1 SGHAT and CDR2 FQNNGV. The V and J ends lost 5 bases and 2 bases, in that order; junction bases with no gene match: 9. CDR3 sequence (DNA): TGTGCCAGCAGCCCCGACAGGGGACCTTACACAGATACGCAGTATTTT. Protein: CASSPDRGPYTDTQYF.

The DNA of the CDR3 is TGTGCCAGCAGTCCAAATTGGGTGGCCGGGGAGCTGTTTTTT. Translating gives CASSPNWVAGELFF. The V gene is TRBV27, the J gene TRBJ2-2; D unclear. This CDR3 spans 14 amino acids. V lost 5 bases to trimming and J lost 6 bases, with 13 bases between them. From germline, CDR1 is MNHEY and CDR2 SMNVEV (reference sequence).

The chain is built from TRBV6-1 and TRBJ2-7, with D tentatively TRBD1 (5 bases). Germline CDR1 and CDR2: MNHNS and SASEGT. CDR3 size: 14 residues. V shed 1 base and J shed 4 bases, with 11 bases lying between them. The CDR3 sequence is CASSEGQGLYEQYF. The DNA for the CDR3 is TGTGCCAGCAGTGAAGGGCAGGGATTGTACGAGCAGTACTTC.

The chain combines TRBV20-1 with TRBJ2-1, with D uncertain. This CDR3 has 11 amino acids. Trimming removed 4 bases at V and 4 bases at J, with 5 bases between. The germline V gene has CDR1 DFQATT and CDR2 SNEGSKA (reference sequence). The CDR3 protein is CSANYYNEQFF. In DNA, the CDR3 is TGCAGTGCTAACTATTACAATGAGCAGTTCTTC.

The chain links TRBV29-1 to TRBJ2-7; D not resolved. V was cut by 4 bases and J by 6 bases, with 25 bases left in between. CDR1 and CDR2 (germline): SQVTM, ANQGSEA. There are 16 residues in the CDR3. CDR3 coding DNA: TGCAGCGTTGTGGACCCTCTGGGCGGTAGCTCGTTCGAGCAGTACTTC. It is translated as CSVVDPLGGSSFEQYF.

The chain combines TRBV4-1 with TRBJ1-5; 9 bases match TRBD1. This CDR3 comprises 15 residues. From germline, CDR1 is MGHRA and CDR2 YSYEKL. Trimming cost V 1 base and J 5 bases; bases outside gene matches: 3. The CDR3 loop is CASSQVGQGHQPQHF. The CDR3 DNA reads TGCGCCAGCAGCCAAGTGGGACAGGGCCATCAGCCCCAGCATTTT.

V and J are TRBV6-2 or TRBV6-3 and TRBJ2-2; TRBD1 agrees at 7 bases. The CDR3 is made up of 16 amino acids. Germline loops: CDR1 MNHEY, CDR2 SVGEGT. The ends lost 2 bases at V and 5 bases at J; junction bases unmatched: 8. The CDR3 bases are TGTGCCAGCAGTTACGTCCGCCCAGGGGGAACCGGGGAGCTGTTTTTT. Translated, it gives CASSYVRPGGTGELFF.

The J gene is TRBJ2-5, the V gene TRBV7-9; D is perhaps TRBD1 (6 bases). The V end lost 5 bases, the J end lost 5 bases, and 18 bases lay between the germline ends. Germline V lookup: CDR1 SEHNR, CDR2 FQNEAQ (reference sequence). This CDR3 has 15 amino acids. CDR3 amino acids: CASSPGRGRGETQYF. The CDR3 DNA reads as TGTGCCAGCAGCCCAGGCAGGGGCAGAGGGGAGACCCAGTACTTC.

The count of this clone is one. This chain's CDR3 is CASRVTNSFNEQFF. CDR3 bases: TGTGCCAGCAGGGTTACTAACTCATTCAATGAGCAGTTCTTC. This chain connects TRBV27 to TRBJ2-1, with no clear D. The CDR3 loop spans 14 amino acids. CDR1 MNHEY and CDR2 SMNVEV come from the germline V gene (reference sequence). With 6 bases removed from V and 6 bases from J, the gap between germline ends came to 15 bases.

The rearrangement uses TRBV4-3 and TRBJ1-2; D is undetermined. From germline, CDR1 is LGHNA and CDR2 YSLEER. The CDR3 sequence is 15 residues long. With 0 bases removed from V and 4 bases from J, the gap between germline ends came to 12 bases. The CDR3: CASSQEGPSFYGYTF. The CDR3 nucleotides are TGCGCCAGCAGCCAAGAAGGGCCCTCATTCTATGGCTACACCTTC.

The chain carries TRBV5-6 and TRBJ1-2; TRBD1 is a possible D gene (5 bases). The CDR3 spans 11 residues. Germline V CDR1 and CDR2: SGHDT, YYEEEE. Trimming cost V 5 bases and J 9 bases, with 11 bases left between them. The CDR3 region has the DNA TGTGCCAGCAGGCTGGGGGGAAGCTACACCTTC. It translates to CASRLGGSYTF.

The chain uses TRBV6-2 or TRBV6-3 and TRBJ2-1; 14 nucleotides align to TRBD2. The CDR3 totals 19 residues. The germline V gene encodes CDR1 MNHEY and CDR2 SVGEGT. With 2 bases clipped from V and 2 bases from J, the junction kept 8 bases outside the gene matches. The CDR3 reads CASSYPSSGLAGAYNEQFF. Written as DNA, the CDR3 is TGTGCCAGCAGTTACCCCTCCTCGGGACTAGCGGGGGCCTACAATGAGCAGTTCTTC.

The chain carries TRBV5-1 and TRBJ1-2; tentatively, D is TRBD1 (5 bases). Germline V gene sequence: CDR1 SGHRS, CDR2 YFSETQ. This CDR3 contains 14 residues. Trimming shortened V by 0 bases and J by 8 bases, and 14 bases separated the two germline ends. The DNA of the CDR3 is TGCGCCAGCAGCTTGGACGCAGGGTCCGGCGGCTACACCTTC. Protein product: CASSLDAGSGGYTF.

The chain has TRBV2 and TRBJ1-2; 9 positions agree with TRBD1. With V trimmed by 7 bases and J by 11 bases, 11 bases remained unmatched. Germline V lookup: CDR1 SNHLY, CDR2 FYNNEI. CDR3 length: 13 residues. This chain's CDR3 is CASNQGQGVGYTF. CDR3 bases: TGTGCCAGCAATCAGGGACAGGGAGTGGGGTACACCTTC.

The rearrangement links TRBV6-5 to TRBJ2-7, with 9 bases fitting TRBD2. V shed 6 bases, J shed 2 bases, and the junction held 2 bases outside the gene matches. CDR1 MNHEY and CDR2 SVGAGI come from the germline V gene. This CDR3 comprises 13 residues. The CDR3 spells CASRIAGAYEQYF. The DNA for the CDR3 is TGTGCCAGCAGAATAGCGGGGGCCTACGAGCAGTACTTC.

In DNA form, the CDR3 reads TGTGCCAGCAGCTTAGAGAGGGGAAGCACTGAAGCTTTCTTT. Translated: CASSLERGSTEAFF. The chain links TRBV7-6 to TRBJ1-1, with a tentative D call TRBD1 (5 bases). V was trimmed by 1 base and J by 4 bases, leaving 10 bases between them. The CDR3 spans 14 residues. CDR1 is SGHVS, CDR2 FNYEAQ, per germline.

The chain has TRBV19 and TRBJ1-1, with D possibly being TRBD1 (6 bases). The CDR3 extends over 15 amino acids. V was cut by 5 bases and J by 10 bases, with 23 bases left in between. Germline CDR1 reads LNHDA; CDR2 reads SQIVND (reference sequence). In nucleotides, the CDR3 is TGTGCCAGTAGTCCGGCGGGGACACCGGGGGGGAGAGCTTTCTTT. Amino acids: CASSPAGTPGGRAFF.

In the case of this clone: This may be a read error, as it is one base from a much larger clone. The V gene is TRBV7-3, the J gene TRBJ1-2; D may be TRBD1 (5 bases). Germline lookup yields CDR1 SGHTA and CDR2 FQGTGA. This CDR3 comprises 13 residues. The V end was cut by 0 bases, the J end by 3 bases, with 5 bases between. The CDR3 reads CASSLTGDYGYTF. The CDR3 nucleotides are TGTGCCAGCAGCTTAACAGGGGACTATGGCTACACCTTC.

This sequence joins TRBV19 and TRBJ1-6, with D possibly matching TRBD1 (5 bases). Looked up from germline, CDR1 is LNHDA and CDR2 is SQIVND (reference sequence). CDR3 size: 13 residues. V gave up 4 bases and J gave up 9 bases, with 10 bases separating them. In nucleotides, the CDR3 is TGTGCCAGTAGTACCTCGGGGGGTTCACCCCTCCACTTT. Protein product: CASSTSGGSPLHF.

The chain carries TRBV11-2 and TRBJ2-1, with D possibly TRBD2 on 6 matching bases. This CDR3 comprises 15 residues. Per the germline V gene, CDR1 is SGHAT and CDR2 is FQNNGV. V was shortened by 5 bases and J by 3 bases, with 14 bases between the two germline ends. The CDR3 loop is CASSPGSGGYNEQFF. CDR3 in DNA: TGTGCCAGCAGCCCCGGTAGCGGTGGCTACAATGAGCAGTTCTTC.

The rearrangement uses TRBV5-6 and TRBJ1-2; D may be TRBD1 (5 bases). Germline-derived CDR1 and CDR2 are SGHDT and YYEEEE. Trimming took off 3 bases at V and 3 bases at J, with 9 bases between the two ends. CDR3 size: 13 residues. CDR3 protein: CASSWGKDYGYTF. CDR3 bases: TGTGCCAGCAGCTGGGGGAAGGACTATGGCTACACCTTC.

The genes are TRBV30 and TRBJ2-5, with a weak D call TRBD2 (5 bases). The CDR3 is 13 amino acids. Looked up from germline, CDR1 is GTSNPN and CDR2 is SVGIG (reference sequence). V was shortened by 2 bases and J by 6 bases, with 13 bases between the two germline ends. The CDR3: CAWSRGRGKTQYF. CDR3 DNA sequence: TGTGCCTGGAGTAGAGGACGGGGAAAGACCCAGTACTTC.

This clone has a handful of counts. The chain employs TRBV30 and TRBJ1-3; D is ambiguous. The CDR3 contains 13 residues. Germline V lookup: CDR1 GTSNPN, CDR2 SVGIG (reference sequence). V was shortened by 0 bases and J by 0 bases, with 3 bases between the two germline ends. Written as DNA, the CDR3 is TGTGCCTGGAGTGTAGTCTCTGGAAACACCATATATTTT. Translating it yields CAWSVVSGNTIYF.

The chain couples TRBV6-5 to TRBJ2-2; a weak D match, TRBD1 (5 bases). The CDR3 is 14 amino acids. The V gene lost 6 bases and the J gene lost 4 bases, with 12 bases spanning the gap. Germline CDR1 and CDR2: MNHEY and SVGAGI. CDR3 sequence: CASSNARGTGELFF. The CDR3 nucleotides read TGTGCCAGCAGCAATGCAAGGGGCACCGGGGAGCTGTTTTTT.

The rearrangement joins TRBV12-5 to TRBJ1-1; 7 bases match TRBD1. Losses at the gene ends were 2 bases for V and 0 bases for J; bases not matched to a gene: 6. Germline CDR1 reads LGHNT; CDR2 reads FRNRAP. The CDR3 contains 16 residues. Written as DNA, the CDR3 is TGTGCTAGTGGTTTGAGTTCCGGGACAGTGAACACTGAAGCTTTCTTT. Protein product: CASGLSSGTVNTEAFF.

The rearrangement uses TRBV6-6 and TRBJ1-6; D is perhaps TRBD1 (6 bases). The V gene lost 4 bases and the J gene lost 5 bases, with 15 bases spanning the gap. The germline V gene has CDR1 MNHNY and CDR2 SVGAGI (reference sequence). The CDR3 has 16 residues. The chain's CDR3 is CASSSIQGLDNSPLHF. The CDR3, as DNA: TGTGCCAGCAGTTCTATACAGGGCCTGGATAATTCACCCCTCCACTTT.

The chain carries TRBV6-4 and TRBJ1-1; no clear D gene. The germline CDR1 and CDR2 sequences are MRHNA and SNTAGT. This CDR3 region has 20 residues. Trimming took off 2 bases at V and 1 base at J, with 26 bases between the two ends. The CDR3 region is CASSDLLESQRSWGNTEAFF. The CDR3 DNA sequence: TGTGCCAGCAGTGACCTTCTTGAAAGTCAGAGATCTTGGGGGAACACTGAAGCTTTCTTT.

This chain links TRBV10-3 with TRBJ2-7; TRBD1 is a possible D gene (5 bases). The CDR3 loop spans 12 amino acids. V gave up 4 bases and J gave up 3 bases, with 7 bases separating them. The germline CDR1 and CDR2 sequences are ENHRY and SYGVKD. The CDR3 bases are TGTGCCATCAGTGTTCAGGGCTACGAGCAGTACTTC. Protein: CAISVQGYEQYF.

V is TRBV6-1 and J is TRBJ2-7; D is undetermined. Germline V gives CDR1 MNHNS, CDR2 SASEGT. The CDR3 has 16 amino acids. V dropped 0 bases and J dropped 6 bases, with 18 bases sitting between them. CDR3: CASSEALRVQFPEQYF. DNA for the CDR3: TGTGCCAGCAGTGAAGCTCTAAGGGTACAGTTCCCCGAGCAGTACTTC.